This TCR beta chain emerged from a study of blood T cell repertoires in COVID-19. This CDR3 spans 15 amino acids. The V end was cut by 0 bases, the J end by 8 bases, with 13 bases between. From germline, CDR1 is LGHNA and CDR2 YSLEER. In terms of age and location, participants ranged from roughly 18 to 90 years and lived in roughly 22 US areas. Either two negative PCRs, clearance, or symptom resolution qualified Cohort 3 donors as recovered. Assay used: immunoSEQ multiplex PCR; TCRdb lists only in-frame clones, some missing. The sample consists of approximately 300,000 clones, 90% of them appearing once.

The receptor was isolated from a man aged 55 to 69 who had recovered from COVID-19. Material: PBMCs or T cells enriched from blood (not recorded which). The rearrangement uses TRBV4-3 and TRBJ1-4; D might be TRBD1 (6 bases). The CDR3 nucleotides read TGCGCCAGCAGCCAAGACTCCGGGACATTCGAAAAACTGTTTTTT. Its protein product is CASSQDSGTFEKLFF.